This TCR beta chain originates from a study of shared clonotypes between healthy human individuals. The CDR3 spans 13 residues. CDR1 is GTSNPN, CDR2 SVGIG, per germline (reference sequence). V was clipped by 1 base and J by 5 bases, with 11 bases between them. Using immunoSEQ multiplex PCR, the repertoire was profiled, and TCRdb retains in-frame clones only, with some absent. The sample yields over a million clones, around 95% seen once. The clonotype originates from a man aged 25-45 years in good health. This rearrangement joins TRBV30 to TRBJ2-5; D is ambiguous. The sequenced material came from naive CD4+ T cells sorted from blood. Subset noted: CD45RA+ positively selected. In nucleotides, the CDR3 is TGTGCCTGGAGTGGAAACGTTGGGGAGACCCAGTACTTC. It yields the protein CAWSGNVGETQYF.